This TCR beta chain was identified during a study of Ad26.COV2.S vaccination and SARS-CoV-2 variants. The wider study: Recipients of Ad26.COV2.S got it intramuscularly, once or twice 56 days apart.

V trimming: 4 bases; J trimming: 6 bases; junction bases outside the gene matches: 10. This CDR3 is built from 16 residues. Germline V gene data show CDR1 as MDHEN and CDR2 as SYDVKM. Treatment meaning: 15 to 20 received Ad26.COV2.S at low or high dose, single or two shots; five or six received placebo; per-sample allocation not given. Samples analyzed were those drawn on day 63 after the first vaccine or placebo injection. Generated by immunoSEQ multiplex PCR, the TCRdb table keeps only in-frame clones and is missing some. The sample contains more than 250,000 clones, approximately 89% of which appear only once.

The material sequenced was peripheral blood, taken in a trial of Ad26.COV2.S vaccine versus placebo. The chain recombines TRBV28 with TRBJ2-3; TRBD2 agrees at 10 bases. This clonotype was sampled from a person between 18 and 65 years old who received the Ad26.COV2.S COVID-19 vaccine or a placebo. CDR3 sequence reads: CASSSFASGSADTQYF. The CDR3 DNA is TGTGCCAGCAGTTCCTTTGCTAGCGGGAGCGCTGATACGCAGTATTTT.